The 11 T cell receptor beta chains in this list originate from one sample, sequenced in a study of technical replicates of blood from a handful of donors. The protocol was immunoSEQ multiplex PCR, while the TCRdb copy is restricted to in-frame clones and leaves out a portion. The data show around 83,000 clones, 80% to 95% seen once. Specimen: T cells isolated from PBMCs. The receptors were sampled from a human donor in good health. Some clones in this sample may be carry-over from other donors' samples.

The rearrangement joins TRBV7-2 to TRBJ1-2; 8 nucleotides line up with TRBD1. With 5 bases clipped from V and 1 base from J, the junction kept 6 bases outside the gene matches. In germline, CDR1 is SGHTA, CDR2 FQGNSA. The length of the CDR3 is 15 residues. CDR3 region: CASSGRDRLNYGYTF. The CDR3 DNA follows: TGTGCCAGCAGCGGGCGGGACAGGCTTAACTATGGCTACACCTTC. Full variable domain (remainder filled in from reference TRBV7-2 and TRBJ1-2): GAGVSQSPSNKVTEKGKDVELRCDPISGHTALYWYRQSLGQGLEFLIYFQGNSAPDKSGLPSDRFSAERTGGSVSTLTIQRTQQEDSAVYLCASSGRDRLNYGYTFGSGTRLTVV.

The V call is TRBV7-9, the J call TRBJ1-2; 7 nucleotides match TRBD1. CDR3 size: 14 residues. The germline V gene has CDR1 SEHNR and CDR2 FQNEAQ (reference sequence). The junction had 8 bases not matched to a gene; V was cut back by 5 bases and J by 5 bases. CDR3 sequence: CASSPRTGPYGYTF. In DNA, the CDR3 is TGTGCCAGCAGCCCCAGGACAGGACCATATGGCTACACCTTC. Full variable domain (rest looked up from reference TRBV7-9 and TRBJ1-2): DTGVSQNPRHKITKRGQNVTFRCDPISEHNRLYWYRQTLGQGPEFLTYFQNEAQLEKSRLLSDRFSAERPKGSFSTLEIQRTEQGDSAMYLCASSPRTGPYGYTFGSGTRLTVV.

For the CDR3, the DNA is TGTGCCAGCAGCTTAGCTAGCGGGGGGACCTACGAGCAGTACTTC. Protein sequence: CASSLASGGTYEQYF. The rearrangement links TRBV7-2 to TRBJ2-7; 10 positions match TRBD2. Germline V gives CDR1 SGHTA, CDR2 FQGNSA. J was trimmed by 2 bases and V by 0 bases; bases with no gene match: 1. The CDR3 length is 15 residues.

The chain has TRBV5-4 and TRBJ1-4, with D hard to call. Trimming cost V 4 bases and J 5 bases, with 9 bases left between them. This CDR3 has 13 residues. CDR1 is SGHNT and CDR2 is YYREEE in the germline V gene (reference sequence). CDR3 region: CASSIQNNEKLFF. As DNA, the CDR3 is TGTGCCAGCAGCATACAGAACAATGAAAAACTGTTTTTT. The whole variable domain, remainder taken from reference TRBV5-4 and TRBJ1-4, is ETGVTQSPTHLIKTRGQQVTLRCSSQSGHNTVSWYQQALGQGPQFIFQYYREEENGRGNFPPRFSGLQFPNYSSELNVNALELDDSALYLCASSIQNNEKLFFGSGTQLSVL.

The V gene is TRBV7-8, the J gene TRBJ2-7, with a tentative D call TRBD2 (5 bases). The germline V and J ends were trimmed by 1 base and 7 bases, with 11 bases remaining between them. This CDR3 region has 13 residues. CDR1 and CDR2 from the germline V gene are SGHVS and FQNEAQ. The CDR3 DNA sequence: TGTGCCAGCAGCTTAGATTACCGGGGAGAGCAGTACTTC. Translation: CASSLDYRGEQYF.

The V gene is TRBV2, the J gene TRBJ2-7, with 7 nucleotides matching TRBD1. CDR3 length equals 14 residues. The trim removed 2 bases at V and 0 bases at J, leaving 1 base unmatched. In germline, CDR1 is SNHLY, CDR2 FYNNEI. CDR3 bases: TGTGCCAGCAGTGAATACAGGGGCTCCTACGAGCAGTACTTC. It is translated as CASSEYRGSYEQYF.

This rearrangement joins TRBV9 to TRBJ2-3; TRBD1 matches at 8 bases. This CDR3 spans 14 amino acids. Germline CDR1 SGDLS, CDR2 YYNGEE. The V and J ends lost 4 bases and 3 bases, in that order; junction bases with no gene match: 4. CDR3 amino acids: CASSTGGWTDTQYF. CDR3 in DNA: TGTGCCAGCAGCACAGGGGGATGGACAGATACGCAGTATTTT.

The rearrangement joins TRBV4-3 to TRBJ2-6, with 7 bases lining up with TRBD1. This CDR3 is built from 15 residues. V trimming: 7 bases; J trimming: 4 bases; junction bases outside the gene matches: 7. Germline assignment: CDR1 LGHNA and CDR2 YSLEER. CDR3 sequence (DNA): TGCGCCAGCAACCCACAGGGGCCCGGGGCCAACGTCCTGACTTTC. Protein product: CASNPQGPGANVLTF.

This clone turned up a few times. The chain joins TRBV10-3 to TRBJ2-7, with D maybe TRBD2 (6 bases). Deletions cut 6 bases from V and 5 bases from J, with 20 bases between. The CDR3 length is 15 residues. Germline V CDR1 and CDR2: ENHRY, SYGVKD. The CDR3 region has the DNA TGTGCCATCAGGCCCCGGGAGTTAGGAAGGAACGAGCAGTACTTC. Translation gives CAIRPRELGRNEQYF.

This chain connects TRBV7-8 to TRBJ2-1, with TRBD2 as a possible D gene (6 bases). Trimming shortened V by 5 bases and J by 4 bases, and 18 bases separated the two germline ends. This CDR3 comprises 16 residues. Germline V lookup: CDR1 SGHVS, CDR2 FQNEAQ. The CDR3 region is CASSGRTTRDYNEQFF. The DNA of the CDR3 is TGTGCCAGCAGCGGACGGACTACGAGGGATTACAATGAGCAGTTCTTC.

The V and J genes are TRBV27 and TRBJ1-1; 7 bases are a match to TRBD1. The CDR3 is 13 residues long. Germline-derived CDR1 and CDR2 are MNHEY and SMNVEV (reference sequence). Unmatched junction bases numbered 1, after V lost 5 bases and J lost 1 base. CDR3 DNA: TGTGCCAGCAGTCGACAGGGGAACACTGAAGCTTTCTTT. This gives the protein CASSRQGNTEAFF.